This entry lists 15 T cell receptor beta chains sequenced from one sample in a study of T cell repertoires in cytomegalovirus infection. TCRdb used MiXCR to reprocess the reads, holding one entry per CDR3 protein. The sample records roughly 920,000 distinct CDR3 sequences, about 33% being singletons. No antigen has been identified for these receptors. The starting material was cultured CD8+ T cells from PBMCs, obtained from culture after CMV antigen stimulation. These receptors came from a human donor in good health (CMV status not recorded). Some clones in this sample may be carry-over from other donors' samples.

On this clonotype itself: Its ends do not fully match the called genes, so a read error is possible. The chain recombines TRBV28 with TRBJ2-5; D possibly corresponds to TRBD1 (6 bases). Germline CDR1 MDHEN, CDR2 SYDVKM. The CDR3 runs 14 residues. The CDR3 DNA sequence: TGTGCCAACAGTCCGAACAGGGCCCAAGAGACCCAGTACTTC. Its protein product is CANSPNRAQETQYF.

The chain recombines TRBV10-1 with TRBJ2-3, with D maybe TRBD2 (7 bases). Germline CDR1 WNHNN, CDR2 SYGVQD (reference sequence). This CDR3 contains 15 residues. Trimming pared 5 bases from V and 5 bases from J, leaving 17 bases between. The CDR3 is CASSIAQGRGDTQYF. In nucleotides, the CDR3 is TGCGCCAGCAGTATCGCCCAGGGGAGGGGAGATACGCAGTATTTT.

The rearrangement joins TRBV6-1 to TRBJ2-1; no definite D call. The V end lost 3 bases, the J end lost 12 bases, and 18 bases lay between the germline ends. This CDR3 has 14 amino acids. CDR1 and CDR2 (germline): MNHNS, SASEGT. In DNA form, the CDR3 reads TGTGCCAGCAGTGACTTTTTTAACTCCCCGGGGCAGTTCTTC. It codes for CASSDFFNSPGQFF.

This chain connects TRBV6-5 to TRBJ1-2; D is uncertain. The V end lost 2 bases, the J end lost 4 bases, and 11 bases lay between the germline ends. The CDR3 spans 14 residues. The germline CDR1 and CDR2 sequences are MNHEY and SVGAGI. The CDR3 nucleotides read TGTGCCAGCAGTTACGCATCGGGCGGCTATGGCTACACCTTC. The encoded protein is CASSYASGGYGYTF.

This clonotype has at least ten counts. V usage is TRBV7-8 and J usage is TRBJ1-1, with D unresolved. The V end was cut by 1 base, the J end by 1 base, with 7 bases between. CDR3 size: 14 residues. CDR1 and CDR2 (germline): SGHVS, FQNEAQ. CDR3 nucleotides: TGTGCCAGCAGCTTAGAATCCAGGAACACTGAAGCTTTCTTT. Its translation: CASSLESRNTEAFF. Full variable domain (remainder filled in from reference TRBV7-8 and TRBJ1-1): GAGVSQSPRYKVAKRGQDVALRCDPISGHVSLFWYQQALGQGPEFLTYFQNEAQLDKSGLPSDRFFAERPEGSVSTLKIQRTQQEDSAVYLCASSLESRNTEAFFGQGTRLTVV.

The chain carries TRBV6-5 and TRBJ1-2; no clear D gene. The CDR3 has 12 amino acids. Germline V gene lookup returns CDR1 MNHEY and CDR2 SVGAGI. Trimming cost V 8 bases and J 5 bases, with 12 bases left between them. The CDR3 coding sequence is TGTGCCAGCGGCCTGGATCTTTATGGCTACACCTTC. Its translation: CASGLDLYGYTF.

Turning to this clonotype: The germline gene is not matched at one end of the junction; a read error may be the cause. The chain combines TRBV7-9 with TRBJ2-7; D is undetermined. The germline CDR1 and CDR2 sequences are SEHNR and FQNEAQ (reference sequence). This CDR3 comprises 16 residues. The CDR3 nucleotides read TGTACCAGCAGCTCGATCGATAGAGAACACTCCTACGAGCAGTACTTC. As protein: CTSSSIDREHSYEQYF.

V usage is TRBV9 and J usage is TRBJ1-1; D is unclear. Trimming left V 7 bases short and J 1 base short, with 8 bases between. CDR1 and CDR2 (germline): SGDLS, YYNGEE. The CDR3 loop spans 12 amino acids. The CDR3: CASGSPNTEAFF. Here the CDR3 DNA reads TGTGCCAGCGGTTCTCCGAACACTGAAGCTTTCTTT.

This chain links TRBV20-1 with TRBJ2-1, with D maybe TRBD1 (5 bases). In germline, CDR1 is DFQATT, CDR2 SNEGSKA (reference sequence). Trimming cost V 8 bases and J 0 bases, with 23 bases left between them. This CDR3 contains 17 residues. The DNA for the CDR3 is TGCAGTAGAGCAGGGCTAGTGTCCCCAACCTCCTACAATGAGCAGTTCTTC. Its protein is CSRAGLVSPTSYNEQFF.

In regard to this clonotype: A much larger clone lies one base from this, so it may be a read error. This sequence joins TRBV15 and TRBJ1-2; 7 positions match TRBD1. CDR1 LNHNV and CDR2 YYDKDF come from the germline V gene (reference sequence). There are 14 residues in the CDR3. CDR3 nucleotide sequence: TGTGCCACCAGCAGTCGGACAGGCTCTTATGGCTACAGCTTC. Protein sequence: CATSSRTGSYGYSF. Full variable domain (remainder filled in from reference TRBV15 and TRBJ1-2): DAMVIQNPRYQVTQFGKPVTLSCSQTLNHNVMYWYQQKSSQAPKLLFHYYDKDFNNEADTPDNFQSRRPNTSFCFLDIRSPGLGDTAMYLCATSSRTGSYGYSFGSGTRLTVV.

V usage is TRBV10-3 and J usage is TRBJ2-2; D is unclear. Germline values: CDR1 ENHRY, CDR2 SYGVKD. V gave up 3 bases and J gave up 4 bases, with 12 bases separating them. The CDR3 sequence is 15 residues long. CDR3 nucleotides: TGTGCCATCAGTGATGGGCCGCCTCGCACCGGGGAGCTGTTTTTT. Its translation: CAISDGPPRTGELFF.

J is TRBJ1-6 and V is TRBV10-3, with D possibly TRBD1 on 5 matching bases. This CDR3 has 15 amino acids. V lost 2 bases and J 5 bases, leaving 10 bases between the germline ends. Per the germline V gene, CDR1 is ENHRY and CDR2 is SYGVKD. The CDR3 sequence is CAISEAGPDNSPLHF. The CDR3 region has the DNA TGTGCCATCAGTGAGGCGGGGCCCGATAATTCACCCCTCCACTTT.

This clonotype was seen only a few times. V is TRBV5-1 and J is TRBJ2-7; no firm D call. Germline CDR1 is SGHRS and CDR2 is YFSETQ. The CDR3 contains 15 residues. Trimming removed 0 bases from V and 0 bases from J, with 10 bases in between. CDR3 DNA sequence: TGCGCCAGCAGCTTGGATGGGGTTAGCTCCTACGAGCAGTACTTC. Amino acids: CASSLDGVSSYEQYF.

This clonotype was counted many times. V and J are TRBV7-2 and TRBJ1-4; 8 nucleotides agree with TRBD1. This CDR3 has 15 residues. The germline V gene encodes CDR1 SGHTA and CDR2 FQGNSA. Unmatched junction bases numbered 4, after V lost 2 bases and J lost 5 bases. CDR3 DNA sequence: TGTGCCAGCAGCTTACAGGGGGCAATCAATGAAAAACTGTTTTTT. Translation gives CASSLQGAINEKLFF.

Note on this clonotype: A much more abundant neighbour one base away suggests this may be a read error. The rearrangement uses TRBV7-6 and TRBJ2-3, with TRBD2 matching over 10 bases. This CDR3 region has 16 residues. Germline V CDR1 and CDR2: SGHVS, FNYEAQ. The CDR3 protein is CVSSRPRAGGPDTQYF. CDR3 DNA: TGTGTCAGCAGCCGTCCCAGAGCGGGGGGGCCAGATACGCAGTATTTT.